The subject of this entry is one T cell receptor (beta chain). Its target is not known. Treatment noted: some 19 received Ad26.COV2.S at low or high dose, single or two shots; several received placebo; per-sample allocation not given. Samples analyzed were those drawn on day 63 after the first vaccine or placebo injection. This person who donated was an adult of 18-55 years in Boston. The entry originates in a study of Ad26.COV2.S vaccination and SARS-CoV-2 variants. For the study at large: The authors gave Ad26.COV2.S intramuscularly, either once or twice 56 days apart.

Study outcomes and limitations: Possible underestimation of total T cell responses by the TCR breadth and depth analyses was noted.

Method: immunoSEQ multiplex PCR; TCRdb's copy keeps in-frame clones and lacks some. The sample holds 350,000 to 500,000 clones, around nine tenths seen once. The length of the CDR3 is 16 residues. V was clipped by 3 bases and J by 8 bases; unmatched bases: 11. Germline-derived CDR1 and CDR2 are LNHDA and SQIVND (reference sequence). The clonotype originates from a person aged 18-60 years who received the Ad26.COV2.S COVID-19 vaccine or a placebo. The chain links TRBV19 to TRBJ1-4; 8 bases fit TRBD1. This specimen was peripheral blood, taken in a trial of Ad26.COV2.S vaccine versus placebo. CDR3 sequence reads: CASSILSGGAEEKLFF. The CDR3 coding sequence is TGTGCCAGTAGTATCCTCTCAGGGGGCGCGGAGGAAAAACTGTTTTTT.